Shown below are 9 T cell receptor beta chains from a single sample sequenced in a study of spatial heterogeneity in lung cancer (dated by TCRdb to the late 2010s). The time point label, read with the paper, signifies: blood at routine non-recurrence follow-up after resection. The library was made by 5' RACE. Data came from a NextSeq 500. Through fastp at Q25 and MiXCR, TCRdb rebuilt clones from the public reads, retaining in-frame beta chains. Identical CDR3 protein sequences are pooled into one entry, listed with their most common genes and DNA. Within this sample are roughly 15,000 distinct CDR3 sequences, with about a fifth of them counted one time only. The ten largest make up over 5% of the sample. The input for sequencing was PBMCs, taken at follow-up. These receptors were obtained from a male donor with early-stage non-small cell lung cancer.

This rearrangement joins TRBV18 to TRBJ2-3; 7 nucleotides align to TRBD2. The CDR3 runs to 18 residues. Germline loops: CDR1 KGHSH, CDR2 LQKENI. J gave up 2 bases and V 1 base, and 12 bases lay outside the gene matches. For the CDR3, the DNA is TGTGCCAGCTCACCACGGATAGCGGGCGCGAGATACACAGATACGCAGTATTTT. Translation: CASSPRIAGARYTDTQYF.

The chain links TRBV25-1 to TRBJ1-2, with D hard to call. Germline-derived CDR1 and CDR2 are MGHDK and SYGVNS. V was shortened by 8 bases and J by 3 bases, with 13 bases between the two germline ends. The length of the CDR3 is 13 residues. The CDR3, as DNA: TGTGCCAGCCGAAGGGAAACCGACTATGGCTACACCTTC. Translation: CASRRETDYGYTF.

This clonotype was found a few times. The V gene is TRBV15, the J gene TRBJ1-1, with D possibly TRBD1 on 5 matching bases. Germline-derived CDR1 and CDR2 are LNHNV and YYDKDF (reference sequence). V shed 7 bases and J shed 3 bases, with 15 bases lying between them. The CDR3 loop spans 14 amino acids. CDR3 sequence: CATTRETAYTEAFF. CDR3 nucleotides: TGTGCCACCACCAGGGAAACAGCCTACACTGAAGCTTTCTTT. Together with reference TRBV15 and TRBJ1-1, the CDR3 gives the full variable domain: DAMVIQNPRYQVTQFGKPVTLSCSQTLNHNVMYWYQQKSSQAPKLLFHYYDKDFNNEADTPDNFQSRRPNTSFCFLDIRSPGLGDTAMYLCATTRETAYTEAFFGQGTRLTVV.

The CDR3 region has the DNA TGCAGTGCTAGACTCAGCCCAAATAACTATGGCTACACCTTC. Protein: CSARLSPNNYGYTF. The gene calls are TRBV20-1 and TRBJ1-2; D remains ambiguous. This CDR3 comprises 14 residues. CDR1 is DFQATT, CDR2 SNEGSKA, per germline (reference sequence). V was trimmed by 2 bases and J by 1 base, leaving 11 bases between them.

This clonotype was found a few times. J is TRBJ2-1 and V is TRBV7-9, with 7 bases matching TRBD2. CDR3 length: 15 residues. Per the germline V gene, CDR1 is SEHNR and CDR2 is FQNEAQ (reference sequence). V dropped 5 bases and J dropped 9; count of bases not matched to a gene: 13. The CDR3: CASSASGRGRPEQFF. For the CDR3, the DNA is TGTGCCAGCAGCGCCTCAGGGCGGGGGAGGCCTGAGCAGTTCTTC.

The rearrangement joins TRBV7-2 to TRBJ2-5; D uncertain. The CDR3 length is 13 residues. With 2 bases removed from V and 7 bases from J, the gap between germline ends came to 11 bases. Germline lookup yields CDR1 SGHTA and CDR2 FQGNSA. CDR3 region: CASSLRPPGTQYF. DNA for the CDR3: TGTGCCAGCAGCTTAAGGCCCCCGGGGACCCAGTACTTC.

A word on this clonotype: This may be a read error, as it is one base from a much larger clone. The chain recombines TRBV12-3 or TRBV12-4 with TRBJ1-4, with TRBD1 matching 8 bases. Trimming at V came to 6 bases and at J to 7 bases, leaving 10 bases not matched to a gene. The CDR3 contains 15 residues. The CDR3 reads CASSTTGERSEKLFF. The CDR3 coding sequence is TGTGCCAGCAGCACGACAGGGGAAAGGAGTGAAAAACTGTTTTTT.

This clonotype turned up a few times. This chain joins TRBV5-6 and TRBJ2-3; D may be TRBD2 (5 bases). Trimming took off 2 bases at V and 1 base at J, with 11 bases between the two ends. Looked up from germline, CDR1 is SGHDT and CDR2 is YYEEEE. This CDR3 region has 15 residues. Here the CDR3 reads CASSFRGGGTDTQYF. The CDR3 DNA reads TGTGCCAGCAGCTTCAGAGGAGGCGGCACAGATACGCAGTATTTT.

There are many counts of this clonotype. This chain links TRBV11-1 with TRBJ2-4, with 7 positions matching TRBD1. The CDR3 runs 16 residues. Germline CDR1 and CDR2: SGHAT and FQDESV (reference sequence). V gave up 5 bases and J gave up 0 bases; unmatched junction bases: 7. This chain's CDR3 is CASSPTTGLAKNIQYF. The CDR3 DNA reads as TGTGCCAGCAGCCCGACGACAGGGCTAGCCAAAAACATTCAGTACTTC.